The 27 T cell receptor beta chains below come from one sample, sequenced in a study of identical twins (dated by TCRdb to about 2016). Receptor amplification or capture employed 5' RACE. The sequencing machine was an Illumina HiSeq 2000. TCRdb's own reprocessing of the public reads used fastp at Q25 and MiXCR and kept productive beta chains. Duplicate CDR3 protein sequences are folded into a single record with the most common DNA and genes. Counted in this sample were some 590,000 distinct CDR3 sequences; 9% to 10% of them appeared once. Of the sample, roughly 3.2% is held by the ten largest clones. These data were likewise used in another study, on yellow fever vaccine responses in identical twins.

The specimen sequenced was PBMCs. These receptors came from a woman younger than 30 in good health.

The rearrangement links TRBV28 to TRBJ2-3; 8 bases match TRBD2. The CDR3 sequence is 15 residues long. With V trimmed by 6 bases and J by 4 bases, 9 bases remained unmatched. Germline V gene data show CDR1 as MDHEN and CDR2 as SYDVKM. CDR3 loop: CASRKRELASDTQYF. The CDR3 nucleotides read TGTGCCAGCAGAAAGCGGGAGTTAGCGTCAGATACGCAGTATTTT.

CDR3 in amino acids: CASSNLPGLAGAETQYF. The CDR3 nucleotides read TGTGCCAGCAGCAACCTCCCGGGACTAGCGGGGGCAGAGACCCAGTACTTC. The chain uses TRBV27 and TRBJ2-5, with 14 bases fitting TRBD2. Germline CDR1 and CDR2: MNHEY and SMNVEV (reference sequence). CDR3 length: 17 residues. The J segment lost 4 bases and the V segment lost 6 bases, leaving 10 bases of the junction unmatched.

This clonotype was counted a few times. The chain is built from TRBV10-3 and TRBJ2-1, with D tentatively TRBD2 (6 bases). Germline values: CDR1 ENHRY, CDR2 SYGVKD. The CDR3 totals 16 residues. Between the trimmed V and J ends, which lost 0 bases and 8 bases, there was a span of 17 bases. For the CDR3, the DNA is TGTGCCATCAGTGAGTCGGAGGGGAAGTGGGTCGATGAGCAGTTCTTC. It yields the protein CAISESEGKWVDEQFF.

This clonotype was counted at least ten times. This rearrangement joins TRBV6-6 to TRBJ2-1; D is possibly TRBD2 (5 bases). CDR3 length: 13 amino acids. Trimming pared 7 bases from V and 4 bases from J, leaving 11 bases between. Germline V gene sequence: CDR1 MNHNY, CDR2 SVGAGI (reference sequence). In nucleotides, the CDR3 is TGTGCCAGCATCCTAGCAGAATACAATGAGCAGTTCTTC. It specifies CASILAEYNEQFF.

In this sample, this clonotype turned up a few times. The rearrangement links TRBV7-9 to TRBJ2-3; D remains ambiguous. Per germline, CDR1 SEHNR and CDR2 FQNEAQ (reference sequence). The CDR3 runs to 13 residues. V shed 1 base and J shed 6 bases, with 8 bases lying between them. CDR3 protein: CASSLEIEDTQYF. Written as DNA, the CDR3 is TGTGCCAGCAGCTTAGAAATTGAGGATACGCAGTATTTT.

There are a few counts of this clonotype. The chain has TRBV7-9 and TRBJ2-1; no firm D call. V was trimmed by 4 bases and J by 10 bases, leaving 17 bases between them. CDR1 and CDR2 (germline): SEHNR, FQNEAQ (reference sequence). The CDR3 contains 14 residues. For the CDR3, the DNA is TGTGCCAGCAGCTCCGGTTCCGGTTCGCGGGAGCAGTTCTTC. Translation gives CASSSGSGSREQFF.

The J gene is TRBJ2-2, the V gene TRBV18; D is unresolved. Trimming shortened V by 2 bases and J by 6 bases, and 7 bases separated the two germline ends. Germline CDR1 and CDR2: KGHSH and LQKENI. This CDR3 has 13 residues. CDR3 in amino acids: CASSPGVSGELFF. CDR3 bases: TGTGCCAGCTCACCAGGAGTTTCCGGGGAGCTGTTTTTT. Looking up the rest from reference TRBV18 and TRBJ2-2 gives the full variable domain: NAGVMQNPRHLVRRRGQEARLRCSPMKGHSHVYWYRQLPEEGLKFMVYLQKENIIDESGMPKERFSAEFPKEGPSILRIQQVVRGDSAAYFCASSPGVSGELFFGEGSRLTVL.

This chain uses TRBV27 with TRBJ2-3; D might be TRBD1 or TRBD2, each matching 6 bases. The CDR3 spans 15 residues. Germline lookup yields CDR1 MNHEY and CDR2 SMNVEV (reference sequence). The V end was cut by 3 bases, the J end by 4 bases, with 14 bases between. CDR3 bases: TGTGCCAGCAGTTTCGGCGGGAAGGGGGCAGATACGCAGTATTTT. It is translated as CASSFGGKGADTQYF.

The CDR3 DNA reads TGCGCCAGCAGCTTAGGCGGGAGTTCCTACGATACGCAGTATTTT. Amino acids: CASSLGGSSYDTQYF. V and J are TRBV5-1 and TRBJ2-3, with 7 bases identical to TRBD2. Germline V gene data show CDR1 as SGHRS and CDR2 as YFSETQ. Trimming at V came to 2 bases and at J to 6 bases, leaving 9 bases not matched to a gene. The CDR3 has 15 amino acids.

The sample holds a few counts of this clonotype. The V call is TRBV7-9, the J call TRBJ2-1; 11 bases fit TRBD2. CDR1 and CDR2 from the germline V gene are SEHNR and FQNEAQ (reference sequence). J gave up 2 bases and V 5 bases, and 8 bases lay outside the gene matches. The CDR3 has 17 amino acids. The CDR3 sequence is CASSKSGTSGAYNEQFF. The CDR3 bases are TGTGCCAGCAGCAAGTCAGGGACTAGCGGAGCCTACAATGAGCAGTTCTTC.

In its sample, this clonotype was seen many times. This rearrangement joins TRBV2 to TRBJ2-1; weak D call: TRBD2 (6 bases). CDR3 length equals 12 residues. V shed 3 bases and J shed 11 bases, with 11 bases lying between them. CDR1 and CDR2 from the germline V gene are SNHLY and FYNNEI. CDR3 protein: CASSDRGDKQFF. The CDR3 DNA sequence: TGTGCCAGCAGTGATCGCGGGGATAAGCAGTTCTTC. Complete variable domain (other parts from reference TRBV2 and TRBJ2-1): EPEVTQTPSHQVTQMGQEVILRCVPISNHLYFYWYRQILGQKVEFLVSFYNNEISEKSEIFDDQFSVERPDGSNFTLKIRSTKLEDSAMYFCASSDRGDKQFFGPGTRLTVL.

The chain carries TRBV4-2 and TRBJ2-7; 8 bases agree with TRBD1. With 4 bases clipped from V and 6 bases from J, the junction kept 11 bases outside the gene matches. The CDR3 runs 15 residues. CDR1 is LGHNA, CDR2 YNFKEQ, per germline. This CDR3 reads CASSLSRTGFSEQYF. CDR3 coding DNA: TGTGCCAGCAGCCTATCTCGGACAGGGTTCTCCGAGCAGTACTTC.

This clonotype was detected many times. This chain uses TRBV9 with TRBJ2-7, with 15 nucleotides matching TRBD2. Per the germline V gene, CDR1 is SGDLS and CDR2 is YYNGEE. The V gene end was trimmed by 4 bases and the J gene end by 2 bases; junction bases not matched to a gene: 4. The CDR3 spans 16 residues. The CDR3 nucleotides are TGTGCCAGCAGCCTCGGACTAGCGGGAGGGCCCTACGAGCAGTACTTC. Residues: CASSLGLAGGPYEQYF. Based on the CDR3 plus reference TRBV9 and TRBJ2-7, the full variable domain is DSGVTQTPKHLITATGQRVTLRCSPRSGDLSVYWYQQSLDQGLQFLIQYYNGEERAKGNILERFSAQQFPDLHSELNLSSLELGDSALYFCASSLGLAGGPYEQYFGPGTRLTVT.

The genes are TRBV4-3 and TRBJ2-1, with 10 bases that match TRBD2. The trim removed 4 bases at V and 8 bases at J, leaving 8 bases unmatched. Per germline, CDR1 LGHNA and CDR2 YSLEER. The CDR3 extends over 15 amino acids. The DNA of the CDR3 is TGCGCCAGCAGCCCTAGCGGGAGAATTCGGGATGAGCAGTTCTTC. Amino acids: CASSPSGRIRDEQFF.

V and J are TRBV6-2 or TRBV6-3 and TRBJ1-5; 7 bases agree with TRBD1. The germline V gene encodes CDR1 MNHEY and CDR2 SVGEGT. The CDR3 covers 14 residues. V lost 6 bases to trimming and J lost 3 bases; unmatched junction nucleotides: 5. CDR3 region: CASRETGTNQPQHF. The CDR3 DNA is TGTGCCAGCAGGGAGACAGGGACCAATCAGCCCCAGCATTTT.

The chain couples TRBV7-8 to TRBJ1-5, with unresolved D. Trimming stripped 1 base from V and 2 bases from J, with 12 bases between. Germline V lookup: CDR1 SGHVS, CDR2 FQNEAQ. The CDR3 length is 16 residues. The CDR3, as DNA: TGTGCCAGCAGCTTAGGGTCTGGGTTTGGCAATCAGCCCCAGCATTTT. Residues: CASSLGSGFGNQPQHF.

The genes are TRBV7-9 and TRBJ2-7, with 10 nucleotides matching TRBD2. The CDR3 spans 15 residues. Germline V CDR1 and CDR2: SEHNR, FQNEAQ (reference sequence). The J segment lost 1 base and the V segment lost 5 bases, leaving 5 bases of the junction unmatched. The CDR3 DNA follows: TGTGCCAGCAGCGAGAGCGGGGGGGGGTCCTACGAGCAGTACTTC. Its translation: CASSESGGGSYEQYF.

This clonotype was recorded many times. The chain is built from TRBV3-1 and TRBJ2-1; tentatively, D is TRBD1 (5 bases). The CDR3 has 15 residues. Trimming stripped 0 bases from V and 6 bases from J, with 12 bases between. The germline CDR1 and CDR2 sequences are LGHDT and YNNKEL (reference sequence). The CDR3 nucleotides read TGTGCCAGCAGCCAAGAACGCCCTGGGGCCAATGAGCAGTTCTTC. Amino acid sequence: CASSQERPGANEQFF.

This clonotype has a handful of counts. V is TRBV29-1 and J is TRBJ2-1; 10 bases line up with TRBD1. This CDR3 is 13 amino acids long. The trim removed 3 bases at V and 10 bases at J, leaving 6 bases unmatched. In germline, CDR1 is SQVTM, CDR2 ANQGSEA. The DNA of the CDR3 is TGCAGCGTTGAGGGGGACAGGGGTGAGGAGCAGTTCTTC. It specifies CSVEGDRGEEQFF.

This clonotype was counted between two and nine times. The chain has TRBV30 and TRBJ1-6, with a possible D match to TRBD1 (6 bases). CDR1 GTSNPN and CDR2 SVGIG come from the germline V gene (reference sequence). The CDR3 totals 15 residues. Trimming took 5 bases from V and 9 from J, leaving 20 bases between them. DNA for the CDR3: TGTGCCTGGGAGAAAGATTCAGGGGTCGGTTCACCCCTCCACTTT. Translation: CAWEKDSGVGSPLHF.

The table lists this clonotype with many counts. The chain joins TRBV12-3 or TRBV12-4 to TRBJ2-5, with D uncertain. CDR3 length: 13 amino acids. V lost 3 bases, J lost 3 bases, and 8 bases lay in between. The CDR3 nucleotides read TGTGCCAGCAGTTTCTCTGAGAAAGAGACCCAGTACTTC. Translating it yields CASSFSEKETQYF.

This clonotype has just a few counts. The chain joins TRBV29-1 to TRBJ2-5, with D possibly called TRBD1 or TRBD2 (5 bases each). The germline V and J ends were trimmed by 6 bases and 0 bases, with 14 bases remaining between them. Germline V CDR1 and CDR2: SQVTM, ANQGSEA. This CDR3 is 14 amino acids long. The CDR3 is CSVEYRDDQETQYF. CDR3 nucleotides: TGCAGCGTAGAGTACCGGGACGACCAAGAGACCCAGTACTTC.

In this sample, this clonotype turned up many times. The CDR3 is CSVHPQGNTEAFF. The DNA of the CDR3 is TGCAGTGTCCACCCCCAAGGGAACACTGAAGCTTTCTTT. The rearrangement uses TRBV20-1 and TRBJ1-1; D uncertain. V gave up 7 bases and J gave up 1 base, with 13 bases separating them. This CDR3 has 13 amino acids. Germline V gene lookup returns CDR1 DFQATT and CDR2 SNEGSKA (reference sequence).

There are a few counts of this clonotype. This chain links TRBV9 with TRBJ2-3, with 8 positions matching TRBD2. This CDR3 comprises 17 residues. The junction had 6 bases not matched to a gene; V was cut back by 0 bases and J by 0 bases. Germline loops: CDR1 SGDLS, CDR2 YYNGEE. The CDR3 loop is CASSVDPSGYSTDTQYF. CDR3 sequence (DNA): TGTGCCAGCAGCGTAGACCCTAGCGGGTACAGCACAGATACGCAGTATTTT.

This clonotype was picked up a small number of times. V gene TRBV12-3 or TRBV12-4 combines with J gene TRBJ1-6; D call uncertain. This CDR3 has 14 amino acids. Trimming pared 3 bases from V and 6 bases from J, leaving 9 bases between. The CDR3: CASSLRQFNSPLHF. DNA of the CDR3: TGTGCCAGCAGTTTGCGTCAGTTTAATTCACCCCTCCACTTT.

This clonotype was detected a few times. This chain connects TRBV7-2 to TRBJ1-1, with TRBD1 as a possible D gene (5 bases). The germline gives CDR1 SGHTA, CDR2 FQGNSA. This CDR3 region has 14 residues. V lost 4 bases and J 0 bases, leaving 9 bases between the germline ends. The CDR3 coding sequence is TGTGCCAGCAGCTCCCCAGGGATGAACACTGAAGCTTTCTTT. It is translated as CASSSPGMNTEAFF.

This clonotype was picked up many times. The chain recombines TRBV21-1 with TRBJ2-5. TRBV21-1 is listed as a pseudogene. The CDR3 is 13 residues long. In DNA, the CDR3 is TGTGCCAGCAGCAAATCGGACCAAGAGACCCAGTACTTC. This sequence encodes CASSKSDQETQYF.